The 13 T cell receptor beta chains given below trace back to one sample, sequenced in a study of a mutant IDH1 vaccine in newly diagnosed glioma. Time point meaning: week 5, during vaccination. Topical imiquimod was applied with each vaccine dose, which held 300 ug of mutant IDH1 20-mer peptide. Assay used: immunoSEQ multiplex PCR; TCRdb lists only in-frame clones, some missing. This sample has around 56,000 clones; around 82% occur once, and the top ten carry over 3%. Their target antigens are unknown. The sample was PBMCs, taken from a glioma patient whose treatment included an IDH1 peptide vaccine. These receptor sequences come from a young woman with glioma. Some clones in this sample may be carry-over from other donors' samples.

The chain links TRBV7-9 to TRBJ1-1, with D uncertain. Germline assignment: CDR1 SEHNR and CDR2 FQNEAQ (reference sequence). Trimming stripped 6 bases from V and 2 bases from J, with 13 bases between. The CDR3 sequence is 14 residues long. The CDR3 sequence is CASRSNGLNTEAFF. The CDR3 DNA sequence: TGTGCCAGCAGGTCCAACGGACTCAACACTGAAGCTTTCTTT.

V is TRBV9 and J is TRBJ2-1; 9 bases match TRBD2. The length of the CDR3 is 17 residues. CDR1 and CDR2 from the germline V gene are SGDLS and YYNGEE. V was clipped by 3 bases and J by 4 bases; unmatched bases: 11. The CDR3 sequence is CASSAVALAGRYNEQFF. The CDR3 DNA follows: TGTGCCAGCAGCGCGGTAGCCCTAGCGGGGAGATACAATGAGCAGTTCTTC.

This chain joins TRBV19 and TRBJ2-7, with 7 positions matching TRBD2. J was trimmed by 2 bases and V by 8 bases; bases with no gene match: 9. Germline lookup yields CDR1 LNHDA and CDR2 SQIVND (reference sequence). There are 14 residues in the CDR3. The chain's CDR3 is CASWGGGSPYEQYF. CDR3 coding DNA: TGTGCCAGTTGGGGGGGAGGGTCCCCCTACGAGCAGTACTTC.

This chain joins TRBV4-3 and TRBJ2-3, with unresolved D. V lost 0 bases and J 8 bases, leaving 6 bases between the germline ends. Germline V gene data show CDR1 as LGHNA and CDR2 as YSLEER. The CDR3 totals 12 residues. The CDR3 coding sequence is TGCGCCAGCAGCCAAGATGAGGTTACGCAGTATTTT. This gives the protein CASSQDEVTQYF.

CDR3 sequence: CASSQDFGGNEQYF. CDR3 nucleotide sequence: TGCGCCAGCAGCCAAGATTTCGGGGGGAACGAGCAGTACTTC. The genes are TRBV4-1 and TRBJ2-5; 7 bases agree with TRBD2. The DNA end is a closer match to TRBJ2-7, so the J assignment may be wrong. This CDR3 has 14 amino acids. CDR1 is MGHRA and CDR2 is YSYEKL in the germline V gene.

There are a few counts of this clone. The chain couples TRBV7-6 to TRBJ2-2, with TRBD1 identical over 7 bases. V trimming: 5 bases; J trimming: 0 bases; junction bases outside the gene matches: 6. The V gene's germline CDR1 is SGHVS and CDR2 FNYEAQ. This CDR3 spans 16 amino acids. This CDR3 reads CASSRDTGANTGELFF. The CDR3 nucleotides are TGTGCCAGCAGCCGCGATACAGGGGCGAACACCGGGGAGCTGTTTTTT.

The chain joins TRBV5-8 to TRBJ1-4, with 8 bases fitting TRBD1. CDR3 length: 14 amino acids. V shed 0 bases and J 7 bases; nucleotides not matched to a gene: 2. In germline, CDR1 is SGHTS, CDR2 YDEGEE. CDR3 sequence: CASSLVGQAEKLFF. DNA of the CDR3: TGTGCCAGCAGCTTGGTGGGACAGGCTGAAAAACTGTTTTTT. The full variable domain, with the rest looked up from reference TRBV5-8 and TRBJ1-4, is EAGVTQSPTHLIKTRGQQATLRCSPISGHTSVYWYQQALGLGLQFLLWYDEGEERNRGNFPPRFSGRQFPNYSSELNVNALELEDSALYLCASSLVGQAEKLFFGSGTQLSVL.

The chain has TRBV9 and TRBJ1-1; unclear D gene. V lost 0 bases to trimming and J lost 5 bases, with 2 bases between them. CDR1 SGDLS and CDR2 YYNGEE come from the germline V gene. The CDR3 has 11 amino acids. CDR3 amino acids: CASSVVTEAFF. In nucleotides, the CDR3 is TGTGCCAGCAGCGTAGTGACTGAAGCTTTCTTT.

In the case of this clone: One end of the junction fails to match germline, which may point to a read error. The chain links TRBV6-5 to TRBJ2-1; possibly TRBD1 or TRBD2 for D (5 bases each). CDR1 is MNHEY and CDR2 is SVGAGI in the germline V gene. The CDR3 extends over 11 amino acids. Here the CDR3 DNA reads TGTGCCAGCGGGCCGGGACCTATTAGGGTCTTC. Protein product: CASGPGPIRVF.

V usage is TRBV11-2 and J usage is TRBJ1-1; D is unresolved. The CDR3 runs to 11 residues. V lost 3 bases, J lost 7 bases, and 6 bases lay in between. The germline CDR1 and CDR2 sequences are SGHAT and FQNNGV. The CDR3, as DNA: TGTGCCAGCAGCTTGTTGGATGAAGCTTTCTTT. This codes for CASSLLDEAFF. Full variable domain (outside the CDR3, taken from reference TRBV11-2 and TRBJ1-1): EAGVAQSPRYKIIEKRQSVAFWCNPISGHATLYWYQQILGQGPKLLIQFQNNGVVDDSQLPKDRFSAERLKGVDSTLKIQPAKLEDSAVYLCASSLLDEAFFGQGTRLTVV.

This chain connects TRBV19 to TRBJ2-4, with D possibly being TRBD1 (6 bases). V lost 5 bases to trimming and J lost 0 bases, with 11 bases between them. Germline V gene lookup returns CDR1 LNHDA and CDR2 SQIVND (reference sequence). The CDR3 is 15 amino acids. The DNA of the CDR3 is TGTGCCAGTAGTCCCACAGGGACAGCCAAAAACATTCAGTACTTC. This sequence encodes CASSPTGTAKNIQYF.

The rearrangement uses TRBV6-6 and TRBJ1-2; tentative D call: TRBD1 (6 bases). The ends were cut back, 0 bases at V and 5 bases at J, with 16 bases in the middle. The CDR3 length is 16 residues. The germline gives CDR1 MNHNY, CDR2 SVGAGI (reference sequence). The CDR3 sequence is CASSYSTLGGTYGYTF. The CDR3 region has the DNA TGTGCCAGCAGTTACTCGACCCTAGGAGGGACATATGGCTACACCTTC.

The rearrangement joins TRBV6-6 to TRBJ2-6; D gene ambiguous. Germline-derived CDR1 and CDR2 are MNHNY and SVGAGI (reference sequence). CDR3 length: 15 residues. Trimming left V 5 bases short and J 0 bases short, with 8 bases between. For the CDR3, the DNA is TGTGCCAGCAGTCGTGTCTCCTCTGGGGCCAACGTCCTGACTTTC. Its protein is CASSRVSSGANVLTF.